These T cell receptor beta chains were read from a single sample in a study of beta chain features in type 1 diabetes. Profiled with immunoSEQ multiplex PCR; TCRdb holds only in-frame clones, not every one. The sample lists 250,000 or so clones, just over 20% occurring once. The sequenced sample consisted of naive CD4+ T cells from blood. The receptors were gathered from a woman between 40 and 55 years old with type 1 diabetes. The CDR3 runs from the conserved cysteine through the conserved F or W. Fields, in order: J gene, V gene, clone size, CDR3 length, D gene, CDR3 DNA, CDR3 protein. D genes are given only for firm matches. Size values are once, few and many counts, or a class for expanded clones, and some rows have none.

j_gene: TRBJ1-5; v_gene: TRBV19; abundance: NA; len: 14; d_gene: TRBD1; CDR3nt: TGTGCCAGTGACCGGGACAGGGGAGGCCAGCCCCAGCATTTT; CDR3aa: CASDRDRGGQPQHF
j_gene: TRBJ2-1; v_gene: TRBV28; abundance: NA; len: 20; d_gene: TRBD2; CDR3nt: TGTGCCGTCCACCCATCACTAGCGGGAGGTCGAGGGGGCTCCTACAATGAGCAGTTCTTC; CDR3aa: CAVHPSLAGGRGGSYNEQFF
j_gene: TRBJ1-4; v_gene: TRBV28; abundance: few; len: 14; d_gene: NA; CDR3nt: TGTGCCAGCAGTTCATCCCCGTCGACGGGGAAACTGTTTTTT; CDR3aa: CASSSSPSTGKLFF
j_gene: TRBJ2-7; v_gene: TRBV7-3; abundance: few; len: 15; d_gene: TRBD1; CDR3nt: TGTGCCAGCAGCCCGACCGGGACAGAAGTCGGGGAGCAGTACTTC; CDR3aa: CASSPTGTEVGEQYF
j_gene: TRBJ2-6; v_gene: TRBV27; abundance: NA; len: 14; d_gene: NA; CDR3nt: TGTGCCAGCAGTTTATCCGGTGGGGCCAACGTCCTGACTTTC; CDR3aa: CASSLSGGANVLTF
j_gene: TRBJ2-1; v_gene: TRBV29-1; abundance: few; len: 11; d_gene: NA; CDR3nt: TGCAGCGTGGCCGGGAACAATGAGCAGTTCTTC; CDR3aa: CSVAGNNEQFF
j_gene: TRBJ1-1; v_gene: TRBV6-5; abundance: NA; len: 15; d_gene: NA; CDR3nt: TGTGCCAGCACCAAAGGCGGGGGCACGAACACTGAAGCTTTCTTT; CDR3aa: CASTKGGGTNTEAFF
j_gene: TRBJ2-1; v_gene: TRBV25-1; abundance: NA; len: 15; d_gene: NA; CDR3nt: TGTGCCAGCAGACAAACTAGCTATCCCTACAATGAGCAGTTCTTC; CDR3aa: CASRQTSYPYNEQFF
j_gene: TRBJ2-5; v_gene: TRBV6-6; abundance: NA; len: 14; d_gene: TRBD2; CDR3nt: TGTGCCAGCAGCCTGACTAGCGGCCAAGAGACCCAGTACTTC; CDR3aa: CASSLTSGQETQYF
j_gene: TRBJ2-1; v_gene: TRBV9; abundance: NA; len: 17; d_gene: NA; CDR3nt: TGTGCCAGCAGCGCTACCATGGGGGGTGAAGCCTACAATGAGCAGTTCTTC; CDR3aa: CASSATMGGEAYNEQFF
j_gene: TRBJ1-2; v_gene: TRBV28; abundance: NA; len: 13; d_gene: TRBD1; CDR3nt: TGTGCCAGCAGTTCCACAGGGGTGGATGGCTACACCTTC; CDR3aa: CASSSTGVDGYTF
j_gene: TRBJ2-1; v_gene: TRBV9; abundance: NA; len: 14; d_gene: TRBD2; CDR3nt: TGTGCCAGCAGCGTATCTAGCGGAACCAATGAGCAGTTCTTC; CDR3aa: CASSVSSGTNEQFF
j_gene: TRBJ2-2; v_gene: TRBV5-1; abundance: NA; len: 16; d_gene: TRBD2; CDR3nt: TGCGCCAGCAGCTTGGCCCGACTAGCGGGGACCGGGGAGCTGTTTTTT; CDR3aa: CASSLARLAGTGELFF
j_gene: TRBJ2-3; v_gene: TRBV2; abundance: NA; len: 13; d_gene: NA; CDR3nt: TGTGCCAGGCCGGGATTGGGCACAGATACGCAGTATTTT; CDR3aa: CARPGLGTDTQYF
j_gene: TRBJ2-7; v_gene: TRBV9; abundance: NA; len: 15; d_gene: NA; CDR3nt: TGTGCCAGCAGCCCCCGGGCCCCGCGGGAATACGAGCAGTACTTC; CDR3aa: CASSPRAPREYEQYF
j_gene: TRBJ2-5; v_gene: TRBV18; abundance: few; len: 12; d_gene: NA; CDR3nt: TGTGCCAGCTCACCTGGGCCAGAGACCCAGTACTTC; CDR3aa: CASSPGPETQYF
j_gene: TRBJ2-7; v_gene: TRBV28; abundance: NA; len: 12; d_gene: NA; CDR3nt: TGTGCCAGCACTACTAGCTTAAAAGAGCAGTACTTC; CDR3aa: CASTTSLKEQYF
j_gene: TRBJ2-4; v_gene: TRBV5-4; abundance: NA; len: 15; d_gene: NA; CDR3nt: TGTGCCAGCAGCCAAGATGCGCTAGCCAAAAACATTCAGTACTTC; CDR3aa: CASSQDALAKNIQYF
j_gene: TRBJ2-1; v_gene: TRBV9; abundance: few; len: 13; d_gene: NA; CDR3nt: TGTGCCAGCGCCCAGGGGTTGGGCAATGAGCAGTTCTTC; CDR3aa: CASAQGLGNEQFF
j_gene: TRBJ1-5; v_gene: TRBV4-3; abundance: NA; len: 15; d_gene: TRBD1; CDR3nt: TGCGCCAGCAGCCAGTCCGGGACAGGGGGTCAGCCCCAGCATTTT; CDR3aa: CASSQSGTGGQPQHF
j_gene: TRBJ2-5; v_gene: TRBV4-2; abundance: NA; len: 15; d_gene: NA; CDR3nt: TGTGCCAGCAGCCAAGAACGGGAAATGGGAGAGACCCAGTACTTC; CDR3aa: CASSQEREMGETQYF
j_gene: TRBJ1-2; v_gene: TRBV5-6; abundance: NA; len: 14; d_gene: NA; CDR3nt: TGTGCCAGCAGCTTCCGGGAGGCTAACTATGGCTACACCTTC; CDR3aa: CASSFREANYGYTF
j_gene: TRBJ1-5; v_gene: TRBV19; abundance: NA; len: 15; d_gene: NA; CDR3nt: TGTGCCAGTAGTATACAGGCAGGGGGCAATCAGCCCCAGCATTTT; CDR3aa: CASSIQAGGNQPQHF
j_gene: TRBJ2-1; v_gene: TRBV5-1; abundance: NA; len: 15; d_gene: NA; CDR3nt: TGCGCCAGCAGCTTGGATCACCAGGCCTACAATGAGCAGTTCTTC; CDR3aa: CASSLDHQAYNEQFF
j_gene: TRBJ2-2; v_gene: TRBV6-4; abundance: NA; len: 14; d_gene: TRBD1; CDR3nt: TGTGCCAGCGAGACAGGGATGGGAACCGGGGAGCTGTTTTTT; CDR3aa: CASETGMGTGELFF
j_gene: TRBJ1-1; v_gene: TRBV7-2; abundance: few; len: 16; d_gene: NA; CDR3nt: TGTGCCAGCAGCGTGACATACAACCTAATCGACACTGAAGCTTTCTTT; CDR3aa: CASSVTYNLIDTEAFF
j_gene: TRBJ2-6; v_gene: TRBV5-1; abundance: few; len: 18; d_gene: TRBD1; CDR3nt: TGCGCCAGCAGGCATCCGGGACAGGCCTTCTCTGGGGCCAACGTCCTGACTTTC; CDR3aa: CASRHPGQAFSGANVLTF
j_gene: TRBJ2-7; v_gene: TRBV29-1; abundance: few; len: 11; d_gene: NA; CDR3nt: TGCAGCGTTGTACAGAGCTACGAGCAGTACTTC; CDR3aa: CSVVQSYEQYF
j_gene: TRBJ2-1; v_gene: TRBV6-5; abundance: NA; len: 15; d_gene: NA; CDR3nt: TGTGCCAGCCGCGAAACAGGTGCCCTTTACAATGAGCAGTTCTTC; CDR3aa: CASRETGALYNEQFF
j_gene: TRBJ2-5; v_gene: TRBV5-4; abundance: NA; len: 15; d_gene: TRBD1; CDR3nt: TGTGCCAGCAGGACAGAGACAGGGTCGGGGGAGACCCAGTACTTC; CDR3aa: CASRTETGSGETQYF
j_gene: TRBJ2-1; v_gene: TRBV4-2; abundance: NA; len: 19; d_gene: TRBD2; CDR3nt: TGTGCCAGCAGCCAATTTCTCCGGCTAGCGGGAGGAAAGGACAATGAGCAGTTCTTC; CDR3aa: CASSQFLRLAGGKDNEQFF
j_gene: TRBJ2-3; v_gene: TRBV14; abundance: NA; len: 17; d_gene: TRBD2; CDR3nt: TGTGCCAGCAGCCAAGCGCTAGCGGGGGGCCCTACAGATACGCAGTATTTT; CDR3aa: CASSQALAGGPTDTQYF
j_gene: TRBJ1-1; v_gene: TRBV27; abundance: NA; len: 14; d_gene: NA; CDR3nt: TGTGCCAGCAGTAGACCGGGAAGGGACACTGAAGCTTTCTTT; CDR3aa: CASSRPGRDTEAFF
j_gene: TRBJ2-7; v_gene: TRBV28; abundance: NA; len: 14; d_gene: TRBD1; CDR3nt: TGTGCCAGCAGTCCAGGGGGCAGGATGTACGAGCAGTACTTC; CDR3aa: CASSPGGRMYEQYF
j_gene: TRBJ2-7; v_gene: TRBV5-4; abundance: few; len: 14; d_gene: TRBD1; CDR3nt: TGTGCCAGCAGCCCCGGGACAGGCAGGTACGAGCAGTACTTC; CDR3aa: CASSPGTGRYEQYF
j_gene: TRBJ2-1; v_gene: TRBV11-1; abundance: NA; len: 14; d_gene: NA; CDR3nt: TGTGCCAGCAGCTTAACGTCGGGGGTCGGTGAGCAGTTCTTC; CDR3aa: CASSLTSGVGEQFF
j_gene: TRBJ1-1; v_gene: TRBV19; abundance: few; len: 13; d_gene: TRBD1; CDR3nt: TGTGCCAGTAAGAACAGGGGGGACACTGAAGCTTTCTTT; CDR3aa: CASKNRGDTEAFF
j_gene: TRBJ1-2; v_gene: TRBV7-3; abundance: NA; len: 14; d_gene: NA; CDR3nt: TGTGCCAGCACCCCGGGGGATGGTAACTATGGCTACACCTTC; CDR3aa: CASTPGDGNYGYTF
j_gene: TRBJ2-1; v_gene: TRBV5-1; abundance: once; len: 17; d_gene: TRBD2; CDR3nt: TGCGCCAGCAGCTGGGGGAGACTAGCGCGCTCCTACAATGAGCAGTTCTTC; CDR3aa: CASSWGRLARSYNEQFF
j_gene: TRBJ2-3; v_gene: TRBV7-9; abundance: few; len: 15; d_gene: NA; CDR3nt: TGTGCCAGCAGCTTAACAACCGGGACTTTGTTGACGCAGTATTTT; CDR3aa: CASSLTTGTLLTQYF
j_gene: TRBJ1-2; v_gene: TRBV4-3; abundance: few; len: 15; d_gene: NA; CDR3nt: TGCGCCAGCAGCCAAGTTGATGGGGCTCCCTATGGCTACACCTTC; CDR3aa: CASSQVDGAPYGYTF
j_gene: TRBJ1-1; v_gene: TRBV4-3; abundance: NA; len: 13; d_gene: NA; CDR3nt: TGCGCCAGCAGCGCCCGTCCGTGGGGGGGAGCTTTCTTT; CDR3aa: CASSARPWGGAFF
j_gene: TRBJ1-2; v_gene: TRBV10-2; abundance: NA; len: 12; d_gene: NA; CDR3nt: TGCGCCAGTAAACAGGGAAACTATGGCTACACCTTC; CDR3aa: CASKQGNYGYTF
j_gene: TRBJ2-5; v_gene: TRBV30; abundance: NA; len: 14; d_gene: TRBD2; CDR3nt: TGTGCCTGGCTTCGTGGTCCGGGGGGAAAGACCCAGTACTTC; CDR3aa: CAWLRGPGGKTQYF